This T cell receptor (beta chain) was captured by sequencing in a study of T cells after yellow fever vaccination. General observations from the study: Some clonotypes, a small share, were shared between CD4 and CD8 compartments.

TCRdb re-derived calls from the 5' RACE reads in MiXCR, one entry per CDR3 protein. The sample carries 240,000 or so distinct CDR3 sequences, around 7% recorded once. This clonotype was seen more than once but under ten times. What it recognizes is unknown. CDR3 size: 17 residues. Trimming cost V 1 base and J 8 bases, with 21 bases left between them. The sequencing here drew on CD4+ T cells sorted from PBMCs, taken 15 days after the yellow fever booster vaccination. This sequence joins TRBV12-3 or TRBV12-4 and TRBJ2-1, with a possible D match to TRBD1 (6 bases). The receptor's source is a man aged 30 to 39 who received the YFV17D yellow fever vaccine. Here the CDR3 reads CASSLGSWVRGVDEQFF. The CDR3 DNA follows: TGTGCCAGCAGTTTAGGCTCGTGGGTCAGGGGAGTCGATGAGCAGTTCTTC.